Listed below are T cell receptor beta chains from one sample, sequenced in a study of blood T cell repertoires in COVID-19. Repertoires were generated with immunoSEQ multiplex PCR, while TCRdb's copy carries only in-frame clones and drops some. This sample carries under 250,000 clones, 65% to 85% of them seen once, and the ten largest clones take about 8%. Source material: peripheral blood. The receptors were sampled from a woman older than 75 with acute or convalescent COVID-19. Both conserved end residues are part of each CDR3. Each record gives: clone size, V gene, CDR3 protein. Not every row has a clone size; where given, it reads once, few, many or a size class.

size: few
V: TRBV3-1/TRBV3-2
CDR3: CASSRQIGNSPLHF

size: NA
V: TRBV7-8
CDR3: CASSPGTAHSNQPQHF

size: NA
V: TRBV3-1/TRBV3-2
CDR3: CASSELYSPENTEAFF

size: few
V: TRBV12-3/TRBV12-4
CDR3: CASNTVLNTEAFF

size: NA
V: TRBV6-6
CDR3: CASSLGGGQGYEQYF

size: once
V: TRBV7-2
CDR3: CASSPGQGAGQPQHF

size: NA
V: TRBV18
CDR3: CASSPTSGYEQYF

size: NA
V: TRBV5-1
CDR3: CASSLAGEQYF

size: NA
V: TRBV18
CDR3: CASSPRATSVGETQYF

size: NA
V: TRBV12-1
CDR3: CASSLHTSGRSETQYF

size: NA
V: TRBV7-8
CDR3: CASSFGQAGGYTF

size: NA
V: TRBV7-9
CDR3: CASSLGDRGDQPQHF

size: NA
V: TRBV4-2
CDR3: CASSQFSGGPYEQYF

size: NA
V: TRBV30
CDR3: CAWSVLGGSPLHF

size: NA
V: TRBV2
CDR3: CASRYGAQETQYF

size: NA
V: TRBV7-9
CDR3: CASSRDRDNTGELFF

size: few
V: TRBV5-4
CDR3: CASSLVGNNEQFF

size: NA
V: TRBV20-1
CDR3: CSAAPEDTQYF

size: few
V: TRBV5-1
CDR3: CARLRGYEAFF

size: NA
V: TRBV5-5
CDR3: CASSSEIGRAGYTF

size: NA
V: TRBV3-1/TRBV3-2
CDR3: CASSQGDINQPQHF

size: once
V: TRBV3-1/TRBV3-2
CDR3: CASSQAENTEAFF

size: NA
V: TRBV4-1
CDR3: CASSQEVGPQMGEQFF

size: few
V: TRBV27
CDR3: CASADGGPFYEQYF

size: NA
V: TRBV19
CDR3: CASSTAGVPYTQYF

size: once
V: TRBV10-3
CDR3: CAISISREGNQPQHF

size: once
V: TRBV7-3
CDR3: CASSPNGLPGTDTQYF